This TCR beta chain stems from a study of T cell changes during pregnancy in multiple sclerosis (dated by TCRdb to about 2019). Regarding the research as a whole: The study looked at changes in the T cell repertoire across pregnancy in women with multiple sclerosis.

The CDR3 sequence holds 14 residues, the cysteine and phenylalanine included. Just the 42-base CDR3 DNA is kept, in frame starting at base 1. The germline ends are 13 bases apart after V is trimmed by 8 bases and J by 3 bases. As encoded in the germline V gene, CDR1 is ENHRY while CDR2 is SYGVKD. The library was generated by the immunoSEQ multiplex PCR assay. The immuneACCESS repertoire file appears here via TCRdb, limited to in-frame rearrangements. These files lack a portion of the clones; in checked studies, under half of the deficit traces to unresolved V genes, and the cause of the others is not known. A total of about 75,000 clones appear in this sample, around nine tenths of them only once. About 0.45% of the sample is held by the ten biggest clonotypes. As concerns this clone: It lacks a known antigen. No quality values exist for individual bases; no much larger clone is one base distant.

Source: CD4+ T cells from peripheral blood mononuclear cells, taken before pregnancy. The chain joins TRBV10-3 to TRBJ2-2; a tentative D call is TRBD2 (6 bases match). The TCR comes from a female donor with multiple sclerosis, enrolled in a pregnancy study. The nucleotide sequence reads as follows: TGTGCCATCCGGGAGATTGGTGACACCGGGGAGCTGTTTTTT. Its protein product is CAIREIGDTGELFF.